This T cell receptor (beta chain) was recorded in a study of blood T cell repertoires in COVID-19. Trimming removed 4 bases from V and 5 bases from J, with 17 bases in between. Germline CDR1 SGHDN, CDR2 FVKESK. This CDR3 is built from 16 residues. TCRdb's copy holds only in-frame clones and misses some; the assay was immunoSEQ multiplex PCR. The table shows roughly 350,000 clones, with over 70% occurring only once. The chain combines TRBV14 with TRBJ1-4, with a weak D call TRBD1 (6 bases). The TCR originated in a woman between 50 and 59 years old with COVID-19, enrolled during active disease. The sequenced material came from peripheral blood. Here the CDR3 DNA reads TGTGCCAGCAGCCCCCACCGGACAGCTAAAAATGAAAAACTGTTTTTT. It translates to CASSPHRTAKNEKLFF.